The source of this TCR beta chain is a study of CD8 T cells in Susac syndrome. Looking at the study overall: Intravenous immunoglobulin alone or corticosteroids were being given to patients with Susac syndrome at blood draw, unless they were therapy-naive.

Reverse transcription used roughly 0.5 to 1 ug RNA and random hexamers. TCRdb re-called the immunoSEQ multiplex PCR reads with MiXCR, one entry per CDR3 protein. The sample records about 240,000 distinct CDR3 sequences, less than 96% being singletons. Trimming pared 2 bases from V and 2 bases from J, leaving 9 bases between. Germline assignment: CDR1 SEHNR and CDR2 FQNEAQ (reference sequence). CDR3 length: 14 residues. The Susac syndrome patients fit the recently defined diagnostic criteria for definite or probable disease. Sequencing was performed on CD4+ T cells from PBMCs. The V and J genes are TRBV7-9 and TRBJ2-5, with D uncertain. This sequence originates from a human donor with Susac syndrome. The CDR3 spells CASSLTSAQETQYF. In DNA form, the CDR3 reads TGTGCCAGCAGCTTAACCTCCGCACAAGAGACCCAGTACTTC. Full variable domain (missing parts from reference TRBV7-9 and TRBJ2-5): DTGVSQNPRHKITKRGQNVTFRCDPISEHNRLYWYRQTLGQGPEFLTYFQNEAQLEKSRLLSDRFSAERPKGSFSTLEIQRTEQGDSAMYLCASSLTSAQETQYFGPGTRLLVL.